The entry below describes one T cell receptor beta chain. This clonotype occurred many times. Which antigen it targets is not known. No much larger clone exists at a distance of one base, and base qualities are not known. The data belong to a study of T cells in Graves' hyperthyroidism and ophthalmopathy (dated 2019 in TCRdb). Context from the whole study: Peripheral blood samples were taken at the time of initial diagnosis, prior to any treatment. To identify distinguishing TCR V-J signatures, a discovery cohort of 95 to 100 patients was used, comprising 43 with Graves' ophthalmopathy and about 59 with stable Graves' hyperthyroidism. Prospective prediction of ophthalmopathy was tested in an independent validation cohort of 18 hyperthyroidism patients and 17 patients who later progressed to ophthalmopathy. The approximately 98 discovery patients were randomly divided into training and test sets at a 7:3 ratio. Thyroid tissue and blood T-cell repertoires from more than 5 Graves' hyperthyroidism patients were also compared in the study. After blood sampling, hyperthyroidism patients were treated with methimazole at a starting dose of 30 mg daily, and ophthalmopathy patients were treated with high-dose intravenous methylprednisolone. According to the paper, TCR Vbeta CDR3 sequencing was carried out on some 140 peripheral blood samples, which came from 40 to 45 ophthalmopathy, 75 or so hyperthyroidism and approximately 17 progressor patients.

Overall results and qualifications from the work: Sample size was not statistically predetermined, and investigators were not blinded to group allocation. Most expanded thyroid clonotypes (frequency above 0.001) were also found in blood, which suggests that blood repertoires may mirror thyroid immune responses. Ophthalmopathy was separated from stable hyperthyroidism by a 13 V-J signature model, with about 86% sensitivity and approximately 81% specificity obtained in cross-validation and 80%/75% obtained in testing. During validation, the model predicted progression to ophthalmopathy a median of around 6 months ahead of onset, with around 70% sensitivity and under 85% specificity.

A patient counted as having stable Graves' hyperthyroidism if no progression to ophthalmopathy occurred over 18 months of follow-up. Hyperthyroidism patients were aged 18 to 65 years and newly diagnosed, with disease duration of less than 2 months. Patients with uncontrolled infections, other autoimmune diseases, pregnancy or lactation were excluded. Diagnoses were based on clinical symptoms, serum thyroxine and TRAb, thyroid ultrasound and orbital computed tomography. PBMCs were isolated from more than 9 ml of fresh peripheral blood by Ficoll-Paque density gradient centrifugation. Total RNA was extracted with Trizol reagent, and quality was checked on an Agilent 2100 Bioanalyzer. The TCR beta CDR3 regions were amplified from RNA transcripts. A first-round RT-PCR of the TCR CDR3 used the HTBI primer set with the Qiagen OneStep RT-PCR kit. The libraries were constructed in a second round of multiplex PCR and then size-selected and purified. Libraries were sequenced paired-end with 100 bp reads on an Illumina HiSeq2000. The authors' pipeline ran thus. SOAPnuke was used to process the raw data, removing reads that contained adapters or uncalled bases, had a mean Phred below 15, or lacked an exact match to the constant primer or identifier. High-quality paired reads were merged with COPE v1.2.5, and unique nucleotide sequences were defined as clonotypes. Clonotypes were aligned to IMGT TRBV, TRBD and TRBJ reference segments using MiTCR v1.1. The analysis was restricted to V-J combinations with a frequency above 0.0001, which together covered 98% to 99.2% of the repertoires. A TCS score was defined as the ratio of F50 (clonal expansion) to E x V (chaos), with BLOSUM62-based TCRdist applied between CDR3 peptides within each V-J. Welch's t-statistics and random forest reduced roughly 500 V-J features to 13, which were used in a naive Bayes classifier (R e1071). The Morisita-Horn index was used to measure how similar the thyroid and blood repertoires were. TCRdb ran its own pipeline on the public reads, namely fastp trimming at Q25 and MiXCR clone calling, and kept in-frame beta chains. Identical CDR3 proteins give one entry, which carries the most common genes and DNA. TCRdb, not the authors, supplied the V and J calls. The sample data list just under 750,000 distinct CDR3 sequences, and roughly a third of these were observed just once. The ten largest clones represent around 30% of the sample.

For CDR1 and CDR2, the germline V gene lists SQVTM and ANQGSEA. Including the terminal cysteine and phenylalanine, the CDR3 comprises 10 residues. The entry retains the CDR3 DNA only, 30 bases that are in frame from base 1. Sequenced: blood. The chain links TRBV29-1 with TRBJ2-5; matching of 6 bases hints at TRBD1 as the D gene. This receptor was obtained from a woman aged 40 to 49 with Graves' hyperthyroidism. In nucleotides, the sequence is TGCGGGGGCGGCGAAGAGACCCAGTACTTC. This yields the protein CGGGEETQYF.